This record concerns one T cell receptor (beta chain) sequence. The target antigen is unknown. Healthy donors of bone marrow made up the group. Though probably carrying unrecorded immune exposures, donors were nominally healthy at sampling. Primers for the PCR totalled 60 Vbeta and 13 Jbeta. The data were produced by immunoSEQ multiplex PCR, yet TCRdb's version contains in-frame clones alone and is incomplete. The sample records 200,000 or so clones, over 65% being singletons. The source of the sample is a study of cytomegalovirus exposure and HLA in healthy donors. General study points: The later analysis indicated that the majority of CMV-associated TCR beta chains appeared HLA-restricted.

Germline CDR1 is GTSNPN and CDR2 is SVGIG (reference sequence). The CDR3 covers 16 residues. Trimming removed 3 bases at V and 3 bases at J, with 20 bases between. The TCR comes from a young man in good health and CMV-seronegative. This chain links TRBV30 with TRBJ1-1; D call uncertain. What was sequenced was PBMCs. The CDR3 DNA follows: TGTGCCTGGAGCCCCTTATTTGGAGGTTCGGACACTGAAGCTTTCTTT. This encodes CAWSPLFGGSDTEAFF.